Each of the 20 T cell receptor beta chains below was sequenced from the same sample in a study of blood T cell repertoires in COVID-19. Assay: immunoSEQ multiplex PCR; the TCRdb copy retains only in-frame clones and omits some. The data show 400,000 to 450,000 clones, with about nine tenths seen just once and roughly 1.4% held by the top ten. Source material: peripheral blood. The receptor set was obtained from a woman aged 30 to 39 with active or convalescent COVID-19.

The chain couples TRBV29-1 to TRBJ2-2; 7 bases are shared with TRBD2. V lost 7 bases and J lost 0; bases outside the gene matches: 2. The germline V gene encodes CDR1 SQVTM and CDR2 ANQGSEA. This CDR3 is 13 amino acids long. CDR3 residues: CSASGANTGELFF. DNA of the CDR3: TGCAGCGCCAGCGGGGCGAACACCGGGGAGCTGTTTTTT.

The CDR3 is CASSKDGGRMLTQYF. The CDR3 DNA sequence: TGTGCCAGCAGCAAAGATGGCGGGAGAATGTTAACGCAGTATTTT. The rearrangement joins TRBV21-1 to TRBJ2-3; no DNA check was done on the table's D call, TRBD2. TRBV21-1 represents a pseudogene. This CDR3 region has 15 residues.

The chain combines TRBV2 with TRBJ1-1, with TRBD1 as a possible D gene (6 bases). Germline-derived CDR1 and CDR2 are SNHLY and FYNNEI. This CDR3 comprises 13 residues. The V end was cut by 7 bases, the J end by 0 bases, with 9 bases between. The CDR3 here is CASTGQMNTEAFF. CDR3 sequence (DNA): TGTGCCAGCACGGGACAAATGAACACTGAAGCTTTCTTT.

The V and J genes are TRBV5-4 and TRBJ2-3, with 9 bases that match TRBD2. V was pared by 9 bases and J by 5 bases, with 13 bases of the junction left unmatched. CDR1 and CDR2 (germline): SGHNT, YYREEE (reference sequence). The CDR3 length is 15 residues. CDR3 nucleotides: TGTGCCAACTCAGCGGGGGGCGGGCTGAGAGATACGCAGTATTTT. This translates into CANSAGGGLRDTQYF. Using reference TRBV5-4 and TRBJ2-3 for the parts outside the CDR3, the full variable domain is ETGVTQSPTHLIKTRGQQVTLRCSSQSGHNTVSWYQQALGQGPQFIFQYYREEENGRGNFPPRFSGLQFPNYSSELNVNALELDDSALYLCANSAGGGLRDTQYFGPGTRLTVL.

The chain links TRBV6-9 to TRBJ1-5; 10 bases align to TRBD1. This CDR3 region has 17 residues. Germline V gene lookup returns CDR1 MNHGY and CDR2 SVAAGI. With V trimmed by 8 bases and J by 6 bases, 16 bases remained unmatched. The CDR3 coding sequence is TGTGCCAGCGGAAGCGACACCGGGACAGGGGTAGGTCAGCCCCAGCATTTT. It translates to CASGSDTGTGVGQPQHF.

This chain links TRBV27 with TRBJ2-3, with D possibly being TRBD2 (5 bases). The CDR3 covers 16 residues. Germline V lookup: CDR1 MNHEY, CDR2 SMNVEV (reference sequence). V lost 0 bases to trimming and J lost 0 bases, with 10 bases between them. CDR3 in DNA: TGTGCCAGCAGTTTATCGTGGCTAGCCAGCACAGATACGCAGTATTTT. Translating gives CASSLSWLASTDTQYF.

V and J are TRBV9 and TRBJ2-1; TRBD2 matches at 7 bases. There are 16 residues in the CDR3. V shed 4 bases and J 2 bases; nucleotides not matched to a gene: 9. Germline assignment: CDR1 SGDLS and CDR2 YYNGEE. This CDR3 reads CASSSPAGTTYNEQFF. Here the CDR3 DNA reads TGTGCCAGCAGCTCCCCAGCGGGAACCACCTACAATGAGCAGTTCTTC.

The CDR3 sequence is CASSVATRTATNTEAFF. DNA of the CDR3: TGTGCCAGCAGCGTAGCTACAAGGACAGCCACGAACACTGAAGCTTTCTTT. The genes are TRBV9 and TRBJ1-1; the D gene is possibly TRBD1 (6 bases). V gave up 0 bases and J gave up 1 base, with 16 bases separating them. This CDR3 comprises 17 residues. Germline CDR1 and CDR2: SGDLS and YYNGEE.

This rearrangement joins TRBV2 to TRBJ2-7, with a possible D match to TRBD1 (6 bases). The germline gives CDR1 SNHLY, CDR2 FYNNEI. Trimming left V 6 bases short and J 0 bases short, with 18 bases between. The CDR3 loop spans 16 amino acids. CDR3 residues: CASRRAGASSSYEQYF. DNA of the CDR3: TGTGCCAGCAGGAGAGCAGGGGCTTCTAGCTCCTACGAGCAGTACTTC.

The chain carries TRBV29-1 and TRBJ2-2; 7 bases map to TRBD1. CDR1 and CDR2 (germline): SQVTM, ANQGSEA. CDR3 length: 13 amino acids. V lost 2 bases and J lost 3; bases outside the gene matches: 0. The CDR3 protein is CSVEQGDTGELFF. CDR3 sequence (DNA): TGCAGCGTTGAACAGGGGGACACCGGGGAGCTGTTTTTT.

This clone was seen a few times. This chain links TRBV6-1 with TRBJ1-1; D call uncertain. The CDR3 contains 14 residues. Per germline, CDR1 MNHNS and CDR2 SASEGT. V was shortened by 1 base and J by 6 bases, with 12 bases between the two germline ends. CDR3 in amino acids: CASSEVIMRAEAFF. The CDR3 coding sequence is TGTGCCAGCAGTGAAGTCATAATGAGGGCTGAAGCTTTCTTT.

Turning to this clone: Because the CDR3's place on the DNA is in doubt, the DNA is left out and the CDR3 is given as listed by TCRdb. The rearrangement links TRBV7-2 to TRBJ1-2. 13 amino acids form the CDR3, both terminal residues included. Germline V gene lookup returns CDR1 SGHTA and CDR2 FQGNSA. The CDR3 is CASSTSAGYGYTF.

The rearrangement links TRBV7-2 to TRBJ2-7; 9 bases line up with TRBD1. Germline-derived CDR1 and CDR2 are SGHTA and FQGNSA. CDR3 size: 14 residues. Trimming at V came to 5 bases and at J to 7 bases, leaving 9 bases not matched to a gene. CDR3 sequence reads: CASSPRTGAREQYF. In DNA, the CDR3 is TGTGCCAGCAGCCCTCGGACAGGGGCGCGGGAGCAGTACTTC.

This clone was observed a handful of times. The chain recombines TRBV2 with TRBJ2-1; TRBD2 matches at 9 bases. The CDR3 has 18 residues. The germline gives CDR1 SNHLY, CDR2 FYNNEI. J lost 5 bases, V lost 4 bases, and 15 bases had no gene match. This chain's CDR3 is CASSGAAGGFNGDNEQFF. CDR3 bases: TGTGCCAGCAGTGGGGCAGCGGGAGGATTTAATGGTGACAATGAGCAGTTCTTC.

The chain employs TRBV25-1 and TRBJ2-7; 7 bases are shared with TRBD1. With 3 bases clipped from V and 4 bases from J, the junction kept 12 bases outside the gene matches. Looked up from germline, CDR1 is MGHDK and CDR2 is SYGVNS. This CDR3 has 16 residues. The CDR3 sequence is CASSDPFDRVGYEQYF. For the CDR3, the DNA is TGTGCCAGCAGTGACCCCTTCGACAGGGTGGGATACGAGCAGTACTTC.

V is TRBV30 and J is TRBJ1-2, with D perhaps TRBD1 (5 bases). This CDR3 contains 13 residues. The germline V and J ends were trimmed by 0 bases and 4 bases, with 9 bases remaining between them. In germline, CDR1 is GTSNPN, CDR2 SVGIG (reference sequence). This CDR3 reads CAWSVQAVYGYTF. In DNA form, the CDR3 reads TGTGCCTGGAGTGTACAGGCAGTCTATGGCTACACCTTC.

The chain joins TRBV6-1 to TRBJ1-2, with 7 bases lining up with TRBD1. The CDR3 has 18 residues. The junction had 12 bases not matched to a gene; V was cut back by 2 bases and J by 0 bases. Germline V gene lookup returns CDR1 MNHNS and CDR2 SASEGT. The CDR3 here is CASSEFWVMGTANYGYTF. The CDR3 nucleotides are TGTGCCAGCAGTGAATTTTGGGTAATGGGGACAGCTAACTATGGCTACACCTTC.

The rearrangement joins TRBV28 to TRBJ2-5; 10 positions match TRBD1. V dropped 5 bases and J dropped 5; count of bases not matched to a gene: 8. CDR3 length: 15 amino acids. Germline-derived CDR1 and CDR2 are MDHEN and SYDVKM. This chain's CDR3 is CASSGKDRGWETQYF. CDR3 sequence (DNA): TGTGCCAGCAGTGGAAAGGACAGGGGGTGGGAGACCCAGTACTTC.

This sequence joins TRBV18 and TRBJ1-4; D may be TRBD1 (6 bases). Germline lookup yields CDR1 KGHSH and CDR2 LQKENI. V gave up 6 bases and J gave up 6 bases, with 17 bases separating them. CDR3 length: 15 amino acids. The DNA for the CDR3 is TGTGCCAGCTCCTATAAGCCAGGGGCCGATGAAAAACTGTTTTTT. Its protein product is CASSYKPGADEKLFF.

CDR3 sequence (DNA): TGTGCCAGCAGCTTAGTTAGGCCTAGCGGGATCACCTACAATGAGCAGTTCTTC. It translates to CASSLVRPSGITYNEQFF. The rearrangement joins TRBV7-8 to TRBJ2-1; 9 nucleotides match TRBD2. The V segment lost 1 base and the J segment 2 bases; nucleotides outside the gene matches: 9. The CDR3 runs to 18 residues. Germline V CDR1 and CDR2: SGHVS, FQNEAQ. The variable domain in full, with the rest retrieved from reference TRBV7-8 and TRBJ2-1, is GAGVSQSPRYKVAKRGQDVALRCDPISGHVSLFWYQQALGQGPEFLTYFQNEAQLDKSGLPSDRFFAERPEGSVSTLKIQRTQQEDSAVYLCASSLVRPSGITYNEQFFGPGTRLTVL.